Detailed here is one T cell receptor beta chain. Its target is not known. This sample is part of a study of response to subunit inactivated influenza vaccine. One entry per CDR3 protein results from TCRdb running MiXCR on the RT-PCR reads. The sample has hundreds of thousands of distinct CDR3 sequences; approximately 24% are singletons. Study outcomes and limitations: After each seasonal influenza vaccination, few new T cells are recruited, the authors suggested.

The J segment lost 2 bases and the V segment lost 0 bases, leaving 6 bases of the junction unmatched. The CDR3 is made up of 18 amino acids. Germline loops: CDR1 SGHRS, CDR2 YFSETQ. This TCR came from a man aged 50-59 years who received an inactivated influenza vaccine. The chain employs TRBV5-1 and TRBJ2-6; 9 bases line up with TRBD1. The sequencing here drew on CD4+ T cells sorted from PBMCs, taken 4 to 6 days after vaccination. The CDR3 sequence is CASSLDGQGMAGANVLTF. CDR3 DNA: TGCGCCAGCAGCTTGGACGGACAGGGGATGGCTGGGGCCAACGTCCTGACTTTC.